These 9 T cell receptor beta chains were all obtained from the same sample, sequenced in a study of post-analysis software for immune sequencing data. The antigens for these receptors are not known. Unique-molecular-identifier-tagged TCR beta cDNA libraries were used. Each CDR3 protein is one row after TCRdb ran MiXCR on the PCR reads. The sample has about 570,000 distinct CDR3 sequences; roughly 34% are singletons. General study findings and limits: About 5 TRBV segments occurring more often in patients than controls included TRBV5-6, TRBV5-1 and TRBV20-1.

The sample taken for sequencing was blood. Every receptor here comes from a girl under 18 with multiple sclerosis.

Only a few counts were recorded for this clonotype. The gene calls are TRBV28 and TRBJ2-3, with TRBD2 as a possible D gene (5 bases). The CDR3 spans 15 residues. With 2 bases removed from V and 4 bases from J, the gap between germline ends came to 13 bases. Germline V gene lookup returns CDR1 MDHEN and CDR2 SYDVKM. DNA of the CDR3: TGTGCCAGCAGTTTAGCATTCGGAGCGGCAGATACGCAGTATTTT. It is translated as CASSLAFGAADTQYF. The full variable domain, with the rest looked up from reference TRBV28 and TRBJ2-3, is DVKVTQSSRYLVKRTGEKVFLECVQDMDHENMFWYRQDPGLGLRLIYFSYDVKMKEKGDIPEGYSVSREKKERFSLILESASTNQTSMYLCASSLAFGAADTQYFGPGTRLTVL.

Details on this clonotype: The missing conserved phenylalanine or tryptophan at the end of this CDR3 makes a read error likely. CDR3 amino acids: CASSFPGATYGYTV. The DNA for the CDR3 is TGTGCCAGCAGCTTCCCAGGAGCAACCTATGGCTACACCGTC. The gene calls are TRBV11-2 and TRBJ1-2; D unresolved. CDR1 is SGHAT, CDR2 FQNNGV, per germline. CDR3 length equals 14 residues. Trimming stripped 3 bases from V and 4 bases from J, with 12 bases between.

This chain links TRBV12-3 or TRBV12-4 with TRBJ1-5; maybe TRBD1 (6 bases). The CDR3 runs to 14 residues. V was shortened by 4 bases and J by 0 bases, with 7 bases between the two germline ends. CDR3 sequence (DNA): TGTGCCAGCAGTTCAGGGGATAGCAATCAGCCCCAGCATTTT. It translates to CASSSGDSNQPQHF.

The chain joins TRBV3-1 to TRBJ1-4; TRBD1 aligns across 9 bases. From germline, CDR1 is LGHDT and CDR2 YNNKEL (reference sequence). The CDR3 loop spans 16 amino acids. V lost 0 bases and J lost 7; bases outside the gene matches: 6. CDR3 coding DNA: TGTGCCAGCAGCCAAGAAACCGGGACAGGGTCTGAAAAACTGTTTTTT. The encoded protein is CASSQETGTGSEKLFF.

The table lists this clonotype with many counts. V gene TRBV20-1 combines with J gene TRBJ2-7; 9 bases are shared with TRBD1. Germline CDR1 and CDR2: DFQATT and SNEGSKA (reference sequence). Germline trimming cut 0 bases from V and 3 bases from J; bases unmatched to any gene: 3. The CDR3 is 14 residues long. CDR3 protein: CSARDRDRVYEQYF. CDR3 coding DNA: TGCAGTGCTAGAGACCGGGACAGGGTCTACGAGCAGTACTTC.

This clonotype showed up many times. The chain carries TRBV20-1 and TRBJ2-5, with D possibly being TRBD2 (6 bases). The CDR3 is 14 residues long. The V and J ends lost 6 bases and 1 base respectively, with 15 bases between them. Germline V CDR1 and CDR2: DFQATT, SNEGSKA (reference sequence). The CDR3 DNA follows: TGCAGTGCCCGACGGGACTGGAGCCAAGAGACCCAGTACTTC. Amino acid sequence: CSARRDWSQETQYF.

V and J are TRBV20-1 and TRBJ2-5, with D perhaps TRBD2 (7 bases). The CDR3 runs to 15 residues. The germline V gene has CDR1 DFQATT and CDR2 SNEGSKA (reference sequence). Trimming left V 6 bases short and J 2 bases short, with 19 bases between. The CDR3 DNA sequence: TGCAGTGCCAGTGTAGGGGGGGGGCCTCAAGAGACCCAGTACTTC. It specifies CSASVGGGPQETQYF.

This clonotype was recorded a few times. This chain joins TRBV9 and TRBJ2-1, with 9 bases lining up with TRBD2. The V segment lost 0 bases and the J segment 0 bases; nucleotides outside the gene matches: 4. The CDR3 spans 17 residues. Germline V lookup: CDR1 SGDLS, CDR2 YYNGEE. The CDR3 sequence: CASSVEEGLASYNEQFF. The CDR3 DNA sequence: TGTGCCAGCAGCGTAGAGGAGGGACTAGCCTCCTACAATGAGCAGTTCTTC.

This clonotype has just a few counts. The rearrangement uses TRBV6-5 and TRBJ1-1; perhaps TRBD1 as D (6 bases). The CDR3 has 18 amino acids. The V and J ends lost 4 bases and 4 bases respectively, with 25 bases between them. Germline V gives CDR1 MNHEY, CDR2 SVGAGI. As DNA, the CDR3 is TGTGCCAGCAGTTCCCCTACCGGGACAAACGATCTCCTCACTGAAGCTTTCTTT. As protein: CASSSPTGTNDLLTEAFF.